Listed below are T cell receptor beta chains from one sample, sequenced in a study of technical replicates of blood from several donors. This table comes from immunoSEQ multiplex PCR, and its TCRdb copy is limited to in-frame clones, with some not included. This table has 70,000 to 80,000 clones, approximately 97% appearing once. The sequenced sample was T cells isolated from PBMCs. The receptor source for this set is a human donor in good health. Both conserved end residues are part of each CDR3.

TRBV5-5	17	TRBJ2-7	CASSFLAGASGSYEQYF
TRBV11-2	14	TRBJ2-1	CASSLWPSGNEQFF
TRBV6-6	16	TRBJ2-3	CASSPGLAGATDTQYF
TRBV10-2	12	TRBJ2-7	CASTSTEGEQYF
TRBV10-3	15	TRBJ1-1	CAISSPGHSNTEAFF
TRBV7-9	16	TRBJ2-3	CASSPPLAGRSDTQYF
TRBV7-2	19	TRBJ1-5	CASSLVAGTTSYSNQPQHF
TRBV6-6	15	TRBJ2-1	CASSYGSIGTNEQFF
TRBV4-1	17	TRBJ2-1	CASSQVWTSGIYNEQFF
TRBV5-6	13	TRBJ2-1	CASNSQGYNEQFF
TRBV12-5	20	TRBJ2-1	CASGLVLYFMAANLYNEQFF
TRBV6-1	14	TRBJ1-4	CASSEGQRNEKLFF
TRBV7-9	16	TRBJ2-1	CASSTVGLAGEAVQFF